This TCR beta chain was sequenced for a study of T cell repertoires in cytomegalovirus infection. V dropped 0 bases and J dropped 0; count of bases not matched to a gene: 14. This CDR3 is built from 20 residues. Germline assignment: CDR1 SGHAT and CDR2 FQNNGV. Comments on this clonotype: The target antigen is unknown.

TCRdb recomputed calls from the reads with MiXCR, one row per CDR3 protein. This sample has some 920,000 distinct CDR3 sequences, with around 32% found just once. Study-wide points: The study identified carriers of CMV plus the relevant HLA from cumulative public TCR beta family frequency. The ex vivo response was dominated by HLA-C-restricted CMV-specific TCR beta clonotypes.

Sequenced material: cultured CD8+ T cells from PBMCs, taken from culture after CMV antigen stimulation. This receptor was identified in a human donor in good health (CMV status not recorded). Some clones in this sample may be carry-over from other donors' samples. The V call is TRBV11-2, the J call TRBJ2-5; 9 nucleotides match TRBD2. The CDR3, as DNA: TGTGCCAGCAGCTTAGATAACGAGCGGGGGGCTCAACTGTACCAAGAGACCCAGTACTTC. Amino acids: CASSLDNERGAQLYQETQYF.